This is a list of T cell receptor beta chains from one sample in a study of CD8+ T cells in alopecia areata. The assay was immunoSEQ multiplex PCR, and TCRdb's table has in-frame clones only and misses some. The top ten hold over 15% of the sample, which has about 69,000 clones, approximately 60% seen once. The source was CD8+ T cells sorted from blood, collected at week 0. These receptors all stem from a human donor with alopecia areata. The CDR3 runs from the conserved cysteine through the conserved F or W. D genes are given only for firm matches.

-,TRBV6-5,TRBJ2-7,CASSFTGTQQYEQYF
-,TRBV6-5,TRBJ1-4,CASSDGGVRYEKLFF
-,TRBV5-5,TRBJ1-5,CASSLTHGEKPQHF
-,TRBV6-6,TRBJ2-5,CASSIASGETQYF
-,TRBV19,TRBJ1-2,CASSETENYGYTF
TRBD1,TRBV19,TRBJ1-2,CASASIGTESSWGGYTF
-,TRBV29-1,TRBJ2-1,CSVEDGNEQFF
TRBD2,TRBV7-9,TRBJ2-5,CASSSGLAGEETQYF
-,TRBV6-5,TRBJ1-1,CASSYSSALGTEAFF
-,TRBV7-3,TRBJ2-3,CASSLSVGSIDTQYF